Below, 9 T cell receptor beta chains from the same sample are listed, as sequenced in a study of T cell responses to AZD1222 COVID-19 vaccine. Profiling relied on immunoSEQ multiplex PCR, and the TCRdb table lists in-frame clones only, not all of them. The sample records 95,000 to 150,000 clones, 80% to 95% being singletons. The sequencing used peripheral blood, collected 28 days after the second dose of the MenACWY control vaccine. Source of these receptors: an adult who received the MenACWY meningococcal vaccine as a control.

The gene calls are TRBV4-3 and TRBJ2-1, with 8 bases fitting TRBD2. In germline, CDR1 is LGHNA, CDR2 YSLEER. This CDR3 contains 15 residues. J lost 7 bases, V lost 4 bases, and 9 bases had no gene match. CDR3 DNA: TGCGCCAGCAGCCCGGGGAGTAGCGGGGCTAATGAGCAGTTCTTC. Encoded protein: CASSPGSSGANEQFF.

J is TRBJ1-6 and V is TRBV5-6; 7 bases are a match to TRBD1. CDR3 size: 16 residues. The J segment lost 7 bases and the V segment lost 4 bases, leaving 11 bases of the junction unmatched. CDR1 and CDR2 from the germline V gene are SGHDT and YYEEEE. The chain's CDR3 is CASSGSPGTANSPLHF. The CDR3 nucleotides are TGTGCCAGCAGCGGATCCCCCGGGACAGCAAATTCACCCCTCCACTTT.

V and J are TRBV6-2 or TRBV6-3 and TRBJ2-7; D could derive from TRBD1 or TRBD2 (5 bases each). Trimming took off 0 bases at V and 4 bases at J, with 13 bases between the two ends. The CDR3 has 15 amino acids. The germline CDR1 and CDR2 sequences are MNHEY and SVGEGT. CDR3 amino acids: CASSYSGTFPYEQYV. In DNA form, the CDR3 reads TGTGCCAGCAGTTACTCCGGGACCTTTCCTTACGAGCAGTACGTC.

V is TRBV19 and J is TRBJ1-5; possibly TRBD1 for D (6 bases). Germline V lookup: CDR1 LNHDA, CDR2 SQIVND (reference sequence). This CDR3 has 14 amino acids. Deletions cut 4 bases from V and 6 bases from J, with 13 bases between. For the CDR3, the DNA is TGTGCCAGTAGTAGGGGAGGGGGAGGTCAGCCCCAGCATTTT. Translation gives CASSRGGGGQPQHF.

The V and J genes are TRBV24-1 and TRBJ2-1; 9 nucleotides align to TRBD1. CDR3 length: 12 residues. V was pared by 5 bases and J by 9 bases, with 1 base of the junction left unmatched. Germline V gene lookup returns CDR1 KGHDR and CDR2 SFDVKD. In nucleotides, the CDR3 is TGTGCCACCAGTGGGACAGGGGCTGAGCAGTTCTTC. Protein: CATSGTGAEQFF.

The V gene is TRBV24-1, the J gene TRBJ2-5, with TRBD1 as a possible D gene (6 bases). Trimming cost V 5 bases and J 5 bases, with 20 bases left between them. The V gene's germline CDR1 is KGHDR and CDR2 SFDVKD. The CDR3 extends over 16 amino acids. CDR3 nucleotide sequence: TGTGCCACCAGTGGTCTCACAGGGTCTCTGGGGGAGACCCAGTACTTC. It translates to CATSGLTGSLGETQYF.

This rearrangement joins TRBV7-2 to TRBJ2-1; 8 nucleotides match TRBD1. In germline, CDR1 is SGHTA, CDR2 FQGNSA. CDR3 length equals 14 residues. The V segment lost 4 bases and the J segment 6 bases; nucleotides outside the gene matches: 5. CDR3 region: CASSSGGHRNEQFF. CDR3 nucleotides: TGTGCCAGCAGCTCAGGGGGCCACCGCAATGAGCAGTTCTTC.

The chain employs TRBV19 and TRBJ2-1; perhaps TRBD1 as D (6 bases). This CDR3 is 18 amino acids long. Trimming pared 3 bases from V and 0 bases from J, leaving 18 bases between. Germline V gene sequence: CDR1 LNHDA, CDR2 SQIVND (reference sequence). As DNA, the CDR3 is TGTGCCAGTAGTATTAAGGGGGTGCTAGGAGACTCCTACAATGAGCAGTTCTTC. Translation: CASSIKGVLGDSYNEQFF.

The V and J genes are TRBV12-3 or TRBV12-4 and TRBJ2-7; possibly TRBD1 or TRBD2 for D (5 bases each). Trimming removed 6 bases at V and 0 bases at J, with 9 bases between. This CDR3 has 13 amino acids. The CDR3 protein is CASSGTGSYEQYF. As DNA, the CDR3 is TGTGCCAGCAGCGGGACGGGCTCCTACGAGCAGTACTTC.